This TCR beta chain was sequenced in a study of blood T cell repertoires in COVID-19. Looking at the study overall: Donors in the United States, Italy and Spain gave samples during acute or convalescent COVID-19.

This clone was found a few times. Per the study methods: The assay estimated nucleated cells by amplifying reference gene primers. Some clones are missing from TCRdb's copy, which holds only in-frame ones; the method was immunoSEQ multiplex PCR. V, J and clone size are taken as reported in that table, and D and trimming were inferred from the DNA itself. The data show roughly 55,000 clones, more than 80% seen once. CDR1 and CDR2 (germline): MGHRA, YSYEKL. Trimming stripped 0 bases from V and 7 bases from J, with 19 bases between. The length of the CDR3 is 16 residues. Sequenced input: peripheral blood. The J gene is TRBJ2-7, the V gene TRBV4-1; a possible D gene is TRBD2 (5 bases). The clonotype originates from a human donor with active COVID-19. The donor label of this sample is uncertain. The CDR3: CASSQDPGPRPGEQYF. CDR3 coding DNA: TGCGCCAGCAGCCAAGATCCCGGTCCCCGGCCGGGGGAGCAGTACTTC.